This T cell receptor (beta chain) was observed in a study of blood T cell repertoires in COVID-19. Overall study: Acute and convalescent COVID-19 specimens originated in the United States, Italy and Spain.

With 4 bases removed from V and 1 base from J, the gap between germline ends came to 12 bases. Per the germline V gene, CDR1 is SGHDT and CDR2 is YYEEEE. This CDR3 is built from 14 residues. Source study methods: Scientists estimated how many nucleated cells there were by amplifying reference gene primers. TCRdb's copy holds only in-frame clones and misses some; the assay was immunoSEQ multiplex PCR. Clonal size and the V and J genes are those of that table, whereas D and trimming came from the DNA. This sample has some 200,000 clones; roughly 80% occur once, and the top ten carry roughly 6.7%. The clonotype originates from a woman in her seventies with acute or convalescent COVID-19. Sequences were obtained from peripheral blood. The J gene is TRBJ2-7, the V gene TRBV5-6; unclear D gene. The CDR3 reads CASSPRPGSYEQYV. The CDR3 region has the DNA TGTGCCAGCAGCCCTCGACCGGGTTCCTACGAGCAGTACGTC.